This T cell receptor beta chain comes out of a study of blood T cell repertoires in COVID-19. The CDR3 length is 19 residues. V was pared by 0 bases and J by 2 bases, with 12 bases of the junction left unmatched. Germline V gives CDR1 LGHNA, CDR2 YNFKEQ. TCRdb's copy holds only in-frame clones and misses some; the assay was immunoSEQ multiplex PCR. The sample holds 95,000 to 150,000 clones, 88% seen once. The chain carries TRBV4-2 and TRBJ2-3; TRBD2 matches at 9 bases. Sequenced input: peripheral blood. The origin of this receptor is a woman between 50 and 59 years old with active or convalescent COVID-19. The chain's CDR3 is CASSQDPPPAGGLTDTQYF. In DNA, the CDR3 is TGTGCCAGCAGCCAAGATCCCCCTCCAGCGGGAGGCCTCACAGATACGCAGTATTTT.